This TCR beta chain stems from a study of CD8+CD57+ T cells in acquired aplastic anemia. Study background: Yields of DNA that came from sorted CD4+ and CD8+ cells averaged roughly 3.2 ug. Study-level results: Shared by patients and controls, some 29 CD8+ CDR3s were abundant in patients.

Profiling of TCR beta VDJ combinations and CDR3 sequences used genomic DNA as template. TCRdb reprocessed the reads via MiXCR and lists one record per CDR3 protein. This sample carries 89,000 or so distinct CDR3 sequences, around 70% of them seen once, and the ten largest clones take approximately 65%. To note about this clonotype: Antigen specificity is unknown.

For sequencing, patients were chosen who had shown expansion of CD8+CD57+ cells by flow cytometry. Sequencing input: sorted CD4+, CD8+, or CD8+CD57+ T cells (not recorded which) from PBMCs. The origin of this receptor is a human donor with aplastic anemia.

The CDR3 region has the DNA TGTGCCATCAGTGATATGCAGACCCAGTACTTC. Its protein is CAISDMQTQYF. This chain joins TRBV10-3 and TRBJ2-5; D unclear. Trimming removed 3 bases from V and 6 bases from J, with 5 bases in between. CDR1 and CDR2 from the germline V gene are ENHRY and SYGVKD. The CDR3 covers 11 residues.